This TCR beta chain was sequenced during a study of blood T cell repertoires in COVID-19. Study-level information: Samples came from the United States, Italy and Spain, spanning acute and convalescent COVID-19. PBMCs, B-cell-depleted T cells, or T cells were the source of the cDNA or gDNA that made up the material.

Germline values: CDR1 SSHAT, CDR2 FNYEAQ (reference sequence). This CDR3 is built from 18 residues. V was pared by 1 base and J by 2 bases, with 18 bases between. Clinical history reported by participants formed the basis on which cohorts were assigned. In the 2 weeks before study entry, exposed participants met a COVID-19 case, which was PCR-confirmed or clinician-diagnosed. Libraries were prepared by immunoSEQ multiplex PCR; TCRdb keeps only in-frame clonotypes and omits some of them. The profile covers 150,000 to 200,000 clones, with about four fifths appearing a single time and around 2.9% taken by the ten largest.

This receptor was taken from a woman in her twenties or thirties who had been exposed to COVID-19. Sequenced sample: PBMCs or T cells enriched from blood (not recorded which). The chain carries TRBV7-7 and TRBJ2-1; weak D call: TRBD2 (5 bases). For the CDR3, the DNA is TGTGCCAGCAGCTTAGGAAGCGGCATCTCTGGCACCTACAATGAGCAGTTCTTC. It codes for CASSLGSGISGTYNEQFF.